These 4 T cell receptor beta chains share one sample of origin, sequenced in a study of OX40 agonist ivuxolimab in advanced cancers. TCRdb keeps only in-frame clones here, not all; method: immunoSEQ multiplex PCR. The sample has tens of thousands of clones; 80% to 90% are singletons. The starting material was CD4+ or CD8+ T cells sorted from blood, obtained in a trial of the OX40 agonist ivuxolimab. These TCRs come from an adult with an advanced solid tumor such as melanoma, head and neck, liver or kidney cancer.

This chain connects TRBV5-6 to TRBJ1-6, with D unclear. V was trimmed by 5 bases and J by 7 bases, leaving 13 bases between them. CDR1 and CDR2 (germline): SGHDT, YYEEEE. The CDR3 runs to 14 residues. CDR3 bases: TGTGCCAGCAGTTCGGGCCACTCCAATTCACCCCTCCACTTT. Protein sequence: CASSSGHSNSPLHF.

The chain links TRBV7-8 to TRBJ2-3; 8 bases agree with TRBD2. J was trimmed by 4 bases and V by 5 bases; bases with no gene match: 8. CDR3 length: 15 amino acids. Germline values: CDR1 SGHVS, CDR2 FQNEAQ. The chain's CDR3 is CASSRGGSGADTQYF. The CDR3 DNA reads as TGTGCCAGCAGCCGCGGGGGTAGCGGGGCAGATACGCAGTATTTT.

The chain is built from TRBV5-1 and TRBJ1-1, with no clear D. V lost 4 bases and J lost 11, with 15 bases in between. This CDR3 spans 12 amino acids. Looked up from germline, CDR1 is SGHRS and CDR2 is YFSETQ. The CDR3 sequence is CASSPDSSAAFF. CDR3 DNA sequence: TGCGCCAGCAGCCCTGACTCCTCGGCGGCTTTCTTT.

This rearrangement joins TRBV7-9 to TRBJ2-3, with D possibly TRBD1 on 5 matching bases. Germline-derived CDR1 and CDR2 are SEHNR and FQNEAQ (reference sequence). CDR3 length: 15 amino acids. V shed 5 bases and J shed 1 base, with 13 bases lying between them. The CDR3 here is CASSADRSRTDTQYF. The CDR3 DNA is TGTGCCAGCAGCGCAGACAGAAGCCGCACAGATACGCAGTATTTT. The whole variable domain, remainder taken from reference TRBV7-9 and TRBJ2-3, is DTGVSQNPRHKITKRGQNVTFRCDPISEHNRLYWYRQTLGQGPEFLTYFQNEAQLEKSRLLSDRFSAERPKGSFSTLEIQRTEQGDSAMYLCASSADRSRTDTQYFGPGTRLTVL.